This TCR beta chain is from a study of Ad26.COV2.S vaccination and SARS-CoV-2 variants. Study-level information: Participants got Ad26.COV2.S intramuscularly, once or twice 56 days apart.

The assay was immunoSEQ multiplex PCR, and TCRdb's table has in-frame clones only and misses some. This table holds roughly 680,000 clones, roughly 90% found once. CDR3 size: 17 residues. Germline V gene sequence: CDR1 KGHSH, CDR2 LQKENI. After removal of 6 bases from V and 3 bases from J, the junction contained 8 bases not matched to a gene. Treatment: around 19 received Ad26.COV2.S at low or high dose, single or two shots; 5 received placebo; per-sample allocation not given. Specimens were obtained on day 63 following the first vaccine or placebo injection. The donor's status was that of an adult aged 18-55 years in Boston. The study used a vaccine consisting of an Ad26 vector that expressed Wuhan-strain SARS-CoV-2 spike.

The chain combines TRBV18 with TRBJ2-3, with 14 nucleotides matching TRBD2. The sample here was peripheral blood, taken in a trial of Ad26.COV2.S vaccine versus placebo. The receptor's source is a person aged 18-60 years who received the Ad26.COV2.S COVID-19 vaccine or a placebo. CDR3 in amino acids: CASSPGTSGSGTDTQYF. CDR3 in DNA: TGTGCCAGCTCTCCGGGGACTAGCGGGAGTGGGACAGATACGCAGTATTTT.